This is a list of T cell receptor beta chains from one sample in a study of Graves' ophthalmopathy and Graves' hyperthyroidism. TCRdb itself ran the multiplex PCR reads through MiXCR, one entry per CDR3 protein. The data show 580,000 or so distinct CDR3 sequences, about two fifths seen once. Sequenced input: peripheral blood or thyroid tissue (not recorded which). The receptors stem from an adult man with Graves' hyperthyroidism. Both conserved end residues are part of each CDR3. The D gene is left open where the match is weak. The listing skips clone size in some rows; elsewhere it reads once, few, many or a size class.

V gene	D gene	J gene	clone size	CDR3 DNA	CDR3 protein
TRBV20-1	TRBD1	TRBJ2-1	NA	TGCAGTGCTAGAGATCGGGGGACAGGGAAGAATGAGCAGTTCTTC	CSARDRGTGKNEQFF
TRBV19	NA	TRBJ2-5	many	TGTGCCAGTAGTATGTCGGCGGAGACCCAGTACTTC	CASSMSAETQYF
TRBV7-2	TRBD2	TRBJ2-3	few	TGTGCCAGCAGCTTAGTCGGGGGGACGCTAGATACGCAGTATTTT	CASSLVGGTLDTQYF
TRBV2	NA	TRBJ1-1	many	TGTGCCAGCAGTGGACCCCCCGTGAGGATTGAAGCTTTCTTT	CASSGPPVRIEAFF
TRBV20-1	TRBD2	TRBJ2-3	few	TGCAGTGCTAGGGGGACTAGCGGGCTAGATACGCAGTATTTT	CSARGTSGLDTQYF
TRBV7-9	NA	TRBJ1-4	few	TGTGCCAGCAGCCCCCCCCCCGCTAATGAAAAACTGTTTTTT	CASSPPPANEKLFF
TRBV9	NA	TRBJ2-7	NA	TGTGCCAGCAGCTCCGGACAGTCGCTCTCCTACGAGCAGTACTTC	CASSSGQSLSYEQYF
TRBV3-1	NA	TRBJ2-5	few	TGTGCCAGCAGCCAAGAGTTGCGGTACCAAGAGACCCAGTACTTC	CASSQELRYQETQYF
TRBV12-1	NA	TRBJ2-7	few	TGTGCCAGCAGCTTTCTGGGGGACTACGAGCAGTACTTC	CASSFLGDYEQYF
TRBV2	NA	TRBJ2-7	NA	TGTGCCAGCAGTGAAGCGTTTGTATTCTCCTACGAGCAGTACTTC	CASSEAFVFSYEQYF